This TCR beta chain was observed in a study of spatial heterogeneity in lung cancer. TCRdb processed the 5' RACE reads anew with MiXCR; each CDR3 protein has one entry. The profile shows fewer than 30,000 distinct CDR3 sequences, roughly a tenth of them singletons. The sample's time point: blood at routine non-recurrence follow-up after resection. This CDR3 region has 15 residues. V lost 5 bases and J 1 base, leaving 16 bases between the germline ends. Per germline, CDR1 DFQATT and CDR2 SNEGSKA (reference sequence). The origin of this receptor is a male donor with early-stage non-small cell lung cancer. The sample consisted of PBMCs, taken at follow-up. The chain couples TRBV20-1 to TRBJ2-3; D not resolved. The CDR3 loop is CSALSFRAGTDTQYF. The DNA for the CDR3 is TGCAGTGCTCTTTCTTTCCGGGCGGGCACAGATACGCAGTATTTT.